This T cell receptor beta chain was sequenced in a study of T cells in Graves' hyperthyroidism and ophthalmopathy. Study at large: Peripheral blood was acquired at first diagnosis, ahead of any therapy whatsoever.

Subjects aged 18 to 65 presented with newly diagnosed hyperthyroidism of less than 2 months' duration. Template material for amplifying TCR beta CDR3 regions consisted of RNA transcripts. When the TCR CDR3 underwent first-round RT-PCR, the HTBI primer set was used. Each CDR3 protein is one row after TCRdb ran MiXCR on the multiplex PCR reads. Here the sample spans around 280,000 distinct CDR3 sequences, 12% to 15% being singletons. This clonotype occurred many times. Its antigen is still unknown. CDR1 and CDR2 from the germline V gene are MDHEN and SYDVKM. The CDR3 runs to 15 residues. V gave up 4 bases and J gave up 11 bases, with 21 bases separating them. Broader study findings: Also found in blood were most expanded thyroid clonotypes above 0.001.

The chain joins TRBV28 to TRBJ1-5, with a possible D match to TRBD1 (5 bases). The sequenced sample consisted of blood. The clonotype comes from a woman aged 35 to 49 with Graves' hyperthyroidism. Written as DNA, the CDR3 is TGTGCCAGCAGTTCAAGCGGGGCAGCGGGATTGGCCCAGCATTTT. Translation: CASSSSGAAGLAQHF.